Below, 27 T cell receptor beta chains from the same sample are listed, as sequenced in a study of T cells in narcolepsy (dated by TCRdb to the late 2010s). The protocol used for the library was the immunoSEQ multiplex PCR assay. This is the immuneACCESS table as TCRdb keeps it, with only in-frame sequences that have V and J called. A part of the clones is gone; compared with another copy, unresolved V genes explain less than half, and the rest is unexplained. A total of 30,000 to 45,000 clones appear in this sample, 70% to 85% of them only once. The ten largest clones add up to 1.5% to 2% of the sample. The sample comprised CD45RA- memory CD4+ T cells from PBMCs. Reading the label with the study, this specimen's cell subset or site is: memory T cells sorted ex vivo from peripheral blood. The receptors here all came from a human donor with narcolepsy.

This chain joins TRBV7-2 and TRBJ1-5; a possible D gene is TRBD1 (5 bases). Trimming pared 7 bases from V and 0 bases from J, leaving 10 bases between. CDR3 length: 14 residues. Germline V lookup: CDR1 SGHTA, CDR2 FQGNSA. The CDR3 region is CASTEQVSNQPQHF. DNA of the CDR3: TGTGCCAGCACCGAACAGGTTAGCAATCAGCCCCAGCATTTT.

This clone was recorded once. The CDR3 bases are TGTGCCCAGGGCGACAGCTACGAGCAGTACTTC. Translation gives CAQGDSYEQYF. The chain links TRBV30 to TRBJ2-7, with D possibly being TRBD1 (5 bases). CDR1 and CDR2 from the germline V gene are GTSNPN and SVGIG (reference sequence). Trimming took 8 bases from V and 3 from J, leaving 11 bases between them. The CDR3 totals 11 residues.

This rearrangement joins TRBV18 to TRBJ2-5; TRBD1 aligns across 11 bases. With 3 bases clipped from V and 11 bases from J, the junction kept 11 bases outside the gene matches. Germline V gene lookup returns CDR1 KGHSH and CDR2 LQKENI. This CDR3 spans 15 amino acids. The chain's CDR3 is CASSPGQGALWEQYF. Written as DNA, the CDR3 is TGTGCCAGCTCACCCGGACAGGGGGCGCTTTGGGAGCAGTACTTC.

The chain is built from TRBV5-1 and TRBJ2-5; the match to TRBD2 covers 14 bases. The CDR3 has 16 amino acids. Germline CDR1 and CDR2: SGHRS and YFSETQ. Trimming at V came to 4 bases and at J to 8 bases, leaving 10 bases not matched to a gene. CDR3 sequence: CASSPGLAGAFPTQYF. DNA for the CDR3: TGCGCCAGCAGCCCGGGACTAGCGGGGGCCTTCCCTACCCAGTACTTC. The full variable domain, in which reference TRBV5-1 and TRBJ2-5 provide the parts outside the CDR3, is KAGVTQTPRYLIKTRGQQVTLSCSPISGHRSVSWYQQTPGQGLQFLFEYFSETQRNKGNFPGRFSGRQFSNSRSEMNVSTLELGDSALYLCASSPGLAGAFPTQYFGPGTRLLVL.

This clone was picked up a small number of times. The chain couples TRBV18 to TRBJ1-1; TRBD1 matches 7 bases. The CDR3 sequence is 13 residues long. Trimming at V came to 7 bases and at J to 4 bases, leaving 6 bases not matched to a gene. Germline loops: CDR1 KGHSH, CDR2 LQKENI. The CDR3 reads CASLTGTLTEAFF. In DNA form, the CDR3 reads TGTGCCAGCTTGACAGGGACTCTCACTGAAGCTTTCTTT.

The chain couples TRBV15 to TRBJ1-1, with D possibly being TRBD1 (5 bases). From germline, CDR1 is LNHNV and CDR2 YYDKDF (reference sequence). V lost 1 base to trimming and J lost 6 bases, with 15 bases between them. CDR3 size: 15 residues. This CDR3 is CATSRGRGKGAEAFF. The CDR3 coding sequence is TGTGCCACCAGCAGAGGCCGGGGGAAGGGAGCTGAAGCTTTCTTT.

This clone rates as medium-sized. The V call is TRBV28, the J call TRBJ2-7; 11 bases map to TRBD2. CDR1 and CDR2 from the germline V gene are MDHEN and SYDVKM. V dropped 5 bases and J dropped 4; count of bases not matched to a gene: 7. This CDR3 has 15 amino acids. The CDR3 DNA reads TGTGCCAGCAGTGGTAGCGGGGGGGCTCGGTACGAGCAGTACTTC. Protein: CASSGSGGARYEQYF.

The CDR3 sequence: CASSVAAGGPTDTQYF. CDR3 in DNA: TGTGCCAGCAGCGTAGCTGCGGGGGGACCCACAGATACGCAGTATTTT. The rearrangement joins TRBV9 to TRBJ2-3; 8 bases align to TRBD2. Looked up from germline, CDR1 is SGDLS and CDR2 is YYNGEE. The CDR3 is 16 residues long. Germline trimming cut 0 bases from V and 2 bases from J; bases unmatched to any gene: 5.

This clone was seen a few times. V is TRBV19 and J is TRBJ1-2, with 8 bases that match TRBD1. The germline CDR1 and CDR2 sequences are LNHDA and SQIVND (reference sequence). The length of the CDR3 is 15 residues. V was clipped by 4 bases and J by 5 bases; unmatched bases: 9. In DNA form, the CDR3 reads TGTGCCAGTAGTAGACCCTCGGACAGGGTTTATGGCTACACCTTC. Translation gives CASSRPSDRVYGYTF.

This clone was seen just once. The genes are TRBV6-1 and TRBJ2-5; either TRBD1 or TRBD2 may supply D (5 bases each). The germline V gene encodes CDR1 MNHNS and CDR2 SASEGT. The CDR3 is made up of 17 amino acids. Trimming cost V 0 bases and J 0 bases, with 14 bases left between them. The CDR3 bases are TGTGCCAGCAGTGAAGCGCCTTTGGGGGAGTACCAAGAGACCCAGTACTTC. Protein: CASSEAPLGEYQETQYF.

V usage is TRBV6-5 and J usage is TRBJ1-2, with D tentatively TRBD1 (5 bases). Germline V CDR1 and CDR2: MNHEY, SVGAGI. The CDR3 consists of 12 residues. Trimming pared 8 bases from V and 8 bases from J, leaving 15 bases between. The CDR3: CASSRDAGGYTF. CDR3 sequence (DNA): TGTGCCAGCTCCCGGGACGCCGGCGGCTACACCTTC.

V gene TRBV20-1 combines with J gene TRBJ2-5; D call uncertain. This CDR3 has 11 residues. From germline, CDR1 is DFQATT and CDR2 SNEGSKA (reference sequence). The V gene lost 5 bases and the J gene lost 5 bases, with 9 bases spanning the gap. The CDR3: CSAEILETQYF. DNA of the CDR3: TGCAGTGCTGAGATCCTTGAGACCCAGTACTTC.

The rearrangement joins TRBV18 to TRBJ2-3; no firm D call. This CDR3 comprises 13 residues. The V end was cut by 2 bases, the J end by 6 bases, with 9 bases between. Per the germline V gene, CDR1 is KGHSH and CDR2 is LQKENI. CDR3 amino acids: CASSPDSADTQYF. The CDR3 DNA sequence: TGTGCCAGCTCACCAGACTCAGCGGATACGCAGTATTTT.

The rearrangement uses TRBV6-5 and TRBJ1-3; D is uncertain. CDR1 is MNHEY and CDR2 is SVGAGI in the germline V gene. V gave up 4 bases and J gave up 0 bases, with 13 bases separating them. CDR3 length: 16 residues. The CDR3 loop is CASSSRTVLSGNTIYF. The CDR3, as DNA: TGTGCCAGCAGTTCCCGGACGGTGCTCTCTGGAAACACCATATATTTT.

The J gene is TRBJ1-2, the V gene TRBV19; D uncertain. Germline V lookup: CDR1 LNHDA, CDR2 SQIVND (reference sequence). This CDR3 contains 11 residues. The ends were cut back, 3 bases at V and 6 bases at J, with 5 bases in the middle. CDR3 protein: CASSIGNGYTF. CDR3 bases: TGTGCCAGTAGTATTGGGAATGGCTACACCTTC.

The chain is built from TRBV20-1 and TRBJ1-3; D is unresolved. The germline V gene has CDR1 DFQATT and CDR2 SNEGSKA (reference sequence). Trimming took off 1 base at V and 7 bases at J, with 5 bases between the two ends. This CDR3 region has 11 residues. This chain's CDR3 is CSARGRNTIYF. In DNA, the CDR3 is TGCAGTGCTAGAGGTCGGAACACCATATATTTT.

This clone was recorded only once. V gene TRBV11-2 combines with J gene TRBJ2-3, with 7 bases matching TRBD2. The CDR3 loop spans 17 amino acids. Germline V gives CDR1 SGHAT, CDR2 FQNNGV. V dropped 3 bases and J dropped 2; count of bases not matched to a gene: 11. The CDR3 sequence: CASSFGRGRRTTDTQYF. The CDR3 nucleotides read TGTGCCAGCAGCTTCGGGCGGGGGAGACGAACCACAGATACGCAGTATTTT.

CDR3 bases: TGTGCCAGCAGTTACCCACAGGGGGCACTGGAGACCCAGTACTTC. Protein sequence: CASSYPQGALETQYF. The J gene is TRBJ2-5, the V gene TRBV6-5; 9 bases are shared with TRBD1. The CDR3 runs 15 residues. The germline V gene encodes CDR1 MNHEY and CDR2 SVGAGI. The ends lost 2 bases at V and 5 bases at J; junction bases unmatched: 6.

The chain employs TRBV19 and TRBJ2-3, with D perhaps assigned TRBD1 or TRBD2 (6 bases each). Germline V gene data show CDR1 as LNHDA and CDR2 as SQIVND (reference sequence). The CDR3 totals 13 residues. The CDR3 nucleotides read TGTGCAAGTCAAGGGGGGCGCGGAGATACGCAGTATTTT. Protein product: CASQGGRGDTQYF.

This clone was found once. The V and J genes are TRBV2 and TRBJ2-7; D is ambiguous. CDR3 size: 15 residues. Germline CDR1 reads SNHLY; CDR2 reads FYNNEI. Trimming removed 0 bases at V and 4 bases at J, with 13 bases between. Here the CDR3 DNA reads TGTGCCAGCAGTGAAGCGGTACACGAGGCGTACGAGCAGTACTTC. Its translation: CASSEAVHEAYEQYF. The full variable domain, with the rest looked up from reference TRBV2 and TRBJ2-7, is EPEVTQTPSHQVTQMGQEVILRCVPISNHLYFYWYRQILGQKVEFLVSFYNNEISEKSEIFDDQFSVERPDGSNFTLKIRSTKLEDSAMYFCASSEAVHEAYEQYFGPGTRLTVT.

The V call is TRBV5-6, the J call TRBJ2-5; D is possibly TRBD1 (5 bases). Deletions cut 1 base from V and 2 bases from J, with 9 bases between. The CDR3 runs to 14 residues. Germline V gene data show CDR1 as SGHDT and CDR2 as YYEEEE. The CDR3 coding sequence is TGTGCCAGCAGCTTGAGAAGGGGTCAAGAGACCCAGTACTTC. As protein: CASSLRRGQETQYF.

In regard to this clone: At one end the junction does not follow the germline gene, possibly because of a read error. The chain is built from TRBV11-2 and TRBJ1-1, with D perhaps TRBD1 (5 bases). The CDR3 consists of 12 residues. From germline, CDR1 is SGHAT and CDR2 FQNNGV. The CDR3 reads CASSFSGTGAFF. The CDR3, as DNA: TGTGCCAGCAGCTTCTCCGGGACTGGAGCTTTCTTT.

This chain uses TRBV7-6 with TRBJ2-3; no definite D call. Trimming left V 5 bases short and J 1 base short, with 13 bases between. CDR3 length equals 15 residues. Germline V CDR1 and CDR2: SGHVS, FNYEAQ. The DNA of the CDR3 is TGTGCCAGCAGCACCCGCCTGAGTGGCACAGATACGCAGTATTTT. Translated, it gives CASSTRLSGTDTQYF.

The rearrangement links TRBV12-5 to TRBJ2-5, with D possibly being TRBD1 or TRBD2 (5 bases each). The closer fit of TRBJ2-7 to the DNA end suggests the J call may be wrong. This CDR3 region has 16 residues. The germline gives CDR1 LGHNT, CDR2 FRNRAP. CDR3 amino acids: CASGPPLGTNSYEQYF. The CDR3 bases are TGTGCTAGTGGTCCGCCACTCGGGACGAACTCCTACGAGCAGTACTTC.

The rearrangement uses TRBV10-3 and TRBJ1-4, with 7 bases matching TRBD1. V trimming: 5 bases; J trimming: 3 bases; junction bases outside the gene matches: 6. The germline CDR1 and CDR2 sequences are ENHRY and SYGVKD. CDR3 length equals 15 residues. CDR3: CAISNKGTANEKLFF. CDR3 nucleotides: TGTGCCATCAGTAATAAGGGGACAGCTAATGAAAAACTGTTTTTT.

This chain connects TRBV9 to TRBJ1-2, with 7 bases matching TRBD1. With 3 bases clipped from V and 2 bases from J, the junction kept 4 bases outside the gene matches. Germline values: CDR1 SGDLS, CDR2 YYNGEE. The CDR3 consists of 14 residues. In DNA, the CDR3 is TGTGCCAGCAGCGCCGCACAGGGGAACTATGGCTACACCTTC. This codes for CASSAAQGNYGYTF.

The gene calls are TRBV28 and TRBJ2-5, with 8 bases identical to TRBD1. The CDR3 totals 16 residues. Germline assignment: CDR1 MDHEN and CDR2 SYDVKM. The V gene end was trimmed by 5 bases and the J gene end by 1 base; junction bases not matched to a gene: 9. CDR3 coding DNA: TGTGCCAGCAGTAGGGGACAGGTGGGACTCCAAGAGACCCAGTACTTC. This encodes CASSRGQVGLQETQYF.